The 8 T cell receptor beta chains reported below all come from one sample, sequenced in a study of beta chain features in type 1 diabetes (dated by TCRdb to 2017 to 2018). Library construction relied on the immunoSEQ multiplex PCR assay. The entire amount of isolated RNA was reverse transcribed using the High Capacity cDNA Reverse Transcription Kit, so the sequenced TCRB transcripts were expressed ones. Sourced from immuneACCESS, this table was stored by TCRdb with only in-frame sequences that have V and J called. A share of the clones is absent; for the studies checked, an unresolved V gene accounts for under half, and the remainder has no known explanation. This sample is represented by under 350,000 clones; approximately 8.1% of them were singletons. The biggest ten clones account for approximately 0.93% of the sample. Sequencing was carried out using central memory CD4+ T cells from blood. The receptors here all came from a woman under 30 in good health.

This clone was seen more than once but under ten times. In DNA form, the CDR3 reads TGTGCCAGCAGCTTGGGGCATCTGAACACTGAAGCTTTCTTT. Protein sequence: CASSLGHLNTEAFF. The genes are TRBV7-2 and TRBJ1-1; possible D gene TRBD1, 5 bases. Trimming took off 3 bases at V and 0 bases at J, with 8 bases between the two ends. The germline CDR1 and CDR2 sequences are SGHTA and FQGNSA. There are 14 residues in the CDR3.

Worth noting for this clone: At the DNA level, this CDR3 is encoded by other sequences in the same sample as well. The CDR3 protein is CASRQGDGYTF. CDR3 bases: TGTGCCAGCCGACAGGGGGATGGCTACACCTTC. This sequence joins TRBV2 and TRBJ1-2; 9 nucleotides line up with TRBD1. Germline-derived CDR1 and CDR2 are SNHLY and FYNNEI. J was trimmed by 6 bases and V by 8 bases; bases with no gene match: 1. The CDR3 consists of 11 residues.

This clone was picked up a small number of times. The chain combines TRBV20-1 with TRBJ2-5; the D gene is possibly TRBD1 (6 bases). With 6 bases removed from V and 11 bases from J, the gap between germline ends came to 16 bases. This CDR3 comprises 11 residues. Germline V gene data show CDR1 as DFQATT and CDR2 as SNEGSKA (reference sequence). This CDR3 is CSANHREGQYF. The CDR3 coding sequence is TGCAGTGCAAATCACAGGGAAGGGCAGTACTTC.

The chain joins TRBV11-2 to TRBJ2-2; 8 positions match TRBD2. Germline assignment: CDR1 SGHAT and CDR2 FQNNGV. V trimming: 5 bases; J trimming: 4 bases; junction bases outside the gene matches: 6. This CDR3 comprises 15 residues. Written as DNA, the CDR3 is TGTGCCAGCAGCCAACCCGGGACTAGCACCGGGGAGCTGTTTTTT. Its translation: CASSQPGTSTGELFF.

This clone was detected many times. The chain couples TRBV30 to TRBJ1-2, with no clear D. Between the trimmed V and J ends, which lost 4 bases and 8 bases, there was a span of 14 bases. The CDR3 has 12 amino acids. Germline V gene sequence: CDR1 GTSNPN, CDR2 SVGIG (reference sequence). The CDR3 region is CAWTPQARGYTF. CDR3 DNA sequence: TGTGCCTGGACTCCCCAGGCACGCGGCTACACCTTC.

This CDR3 is CASSTPQGDYEQYF. The CDR3 coding sequence is TGTGCCAGCAGCACCCCGCAAGGGGACTACGAGCAGTACTTC. The chain carries TRBV21-1 and TRBJ2-7; the table names TRBD1, a call not compared with the DNA. TRBV21-1 corresponds to a pseudogene. CDR3 length: 14 residues.

Only a few counts were recorded for this clone. This sample includes further DNA sequences coding for the same CDR3. The chain joins TRBV25-1 to TRBJ2-7, with TRBD2 matching over 7 bases. The V gene end was trimmed by 4 bases and the J gene end by 3 bases; junction bases not matched to a gene: 0. The CDR3 loop spans 12 amino acids. The germline V gene has CDR1 MGHDK and CDR2 SYGVNS. The CDR3 sequence: CASSAGGYEQYV. The CDR3 DNA sequence: TGTGCCAGCAGTGCGGGAGGCTACGAGCAGTACGTC.

Many counts were recorded for this clone. CDR3 protein: CASSEGAARQYEQYV. The CDR3, as DNA: TGTGCCAGCAGCGAGGGTGCAGCACGCCAGTACGAGCAGTACGTC. The chain carries TRBV7-2 and TRBJ2-7, with D possibly being TRBD2 (5 bases). V dropped 5 bases and J dropped 4 bases, with 18 bases sitting between them. CDR1 and CDR2 (germline): SGHTA, FQGNSA. The CDR3 covers 15 residues.